This record covers a single T cell receptor (beta chain). This sample was taken from a study of blood T cell repertoires in COVID-19. Across the study: Spain, Italy and the United States supplied samples that represented acute and convalescent COVID-19.

Per germline, CDR1 MGHRA and CDR2 YSYEKL. J was trimmed by 12 bases and V by 2 bases; bases with no gene match: 9. The CDR3 runs to 13 residues. Participants, about 18 to 90 years old, spanned under 30 US areas. Categorization into cohorts depended on clinical history that participants reported. Authors' processing steps: Reference gene primer amplification gave nucleated cell count estimates. Measured with immunoSEQ multiplex PCR; TCRdb has only the in-frame clones, and not every one. Clone size and V and J calls were adopted from that table, with D and trimming inferred from the DNA. Here the sample spans about 370,000 clones, around 91% being singletons.

The J gene is TRBJ1-2, the V gene TRBV4-1; 7 bases are shared with TRBD1. This receptor was taken from a man aged 18-30 years who had recovered from COVID-19. The sample taken for sequencing was PBMCs or T cells enriched from blood (not recorded which). The CDR3 DNA reads TGCGCCAGCAGCCAAACCGGGACAGTCGTCGACACCTTC. This encodes CASSQTGTVVDTF.